The 29 T cell receptor beta chains below come from one sample, sequenced in a study of blood T cell repertoires in COVID-19. Sequencing used immunoSEQ multiplex PCR; TCRdb keeps in-frame clones, though not all of them. This table holds about 140,000 clones, 65% to 80% found once. The specimen sequenced was peripheral blood. The origin of the receptors is a man aged 45-65 years with acute or convalescent COVID-19.

In its sample, this clone was seen once. This rearrangement joins TRBV19 to TRBJ1-6, with D tentatively TRBD1 (6 bases). V lost 6 bases and J lost 5, with 11 bases in between. The length of the CDR3 is 14 residues. The germline V gene has CDR1 LNHDA and CDR2 SQIVND (reference sequence). The CDR3 here is CASSTGRDNSPLHF. CDR3 nucleotide sequence: TGTGCCAGTAGCACAGGGCGGGATAATTCACCCCTCCACTTT.

The CDR3 sequence is CASSLNDGANYGYTF. Here the CDR3 DNA reads TGTGCCAGCAGCCTTAATGACGGAGCTAACTATGGCTACACCTTC. The rearrangement joins TRBV7-9 to TRBJ1-2; no definite D call. Germline V gene sequence: CDR1 SEHNR, CDR2 FQNEAQ (reference sequence). This CDR3 is built from 15 residues. Trimming pared 5 bases from V and 0 bases from J, leaving 13 bases between.

This clone was found a few times. CDR3 protein: CASSERRQGDSPLHF. Here the CDR3 DNA reads TGTGCCAGCAGTGAAAGGAGGCAGGGGGATTCACCCCTCCACTTT. J is TRBJ1-6 and V is TRBV2, with 7 bases identical to TRBD1. The CDR3 is made up of 15 amino acids. Germline lookup yields CDR1 SNHLY and CDR2 FYNNEI. After removal of 2 bases from V and 8 bases from J, the junction contained 6 bases not matched to a gene.

CDR3 DNA sequence: TGTGCCAGCAGCGTAGGGACTAGCGGCTACGAGCAGTACTTC. This codes for CASSVGTSGYEQYF. This chain joins TRBV9 and TRBJ2-7, with 10 bases matching TRBD2. Trimming at V came to 0 bases and at J to 3 bases, leaving 0 bases not matched to a gene. Germline loops: CDR1 SGDLS, CDR2 YYNGEE. This CDR3 is 14 amino acids long.

J is TRBJ2-2 and V is TRBV19; 7 bases are a match to TRBD2. CDR3 size: 17 residues. V was clipped by 4 bases and J by 4 bases; unmatched bases: 12. Germline-derived CDR1 and CDR2 are LNHDA and SQIVND (reference sequence). CDR3 sequence (DNA): TGTGCCAGTAGTAACGCCCTTAGTTCGGGGGGCACCGGGGAGCTGTTTTTT. Its translation: CASSNALSSGGTGELFF.

The gene calls are TRBV5-6 and TRBJ2-7; D is possibly TRBD1 (5 bases). V lost 0 bases and J lost 2, with 12 bases in between. The CDR3 covers 15 residues. Germline values: CDR1 SGHDT, CDR2 YYEEEE. CDR3 protein: CASSLGQGTPYEQYF. The CDR3 coding sequence is TGTGCCAGCAGCTTGGGTCAGGGTACCCCCTACGAGCAGTACTTC.

In its sample, this clone was seen a few times. The chain joins TRBV5-1 to TRBJ1-1; TRBD1 matches at 7 bases. The V segment lost 4 bases and the J segment 4 bases; nucleotides outside the gene matches: 10. Per the germline V gene, CDR1 is SGHRS and CDR2 is YFSETQ. The CDR3 sequence is 15 residues long. Here the CDR3 reads CASSDHRGGGTEAFF. In DNA form, the CDR3 reads TGCGCCAGCAGCGATCACAGGGGTGGGGGCACTGAAGCTTTCTTT. The whole variable domain, remainder taken from reference TRBV5-1 and TRBJ1-1, is KAGVTQTPRYLIKTRGQQVTLSCSPISGHRSVSWYQQTPGQGLQFLFEYFSETQRNKGNFPGRFSGRQFSNSRSEMNVSTLELGDSALYLCASSDHRGGGTEAFFGQGTRLTVV.

The V and J genes are TRBV12-3 or TRBV12-4 and TRBJ2-1, with no clear D. This CDR3 is 13 amino acids long. Trimming left V 6 bases short and J 2 bases short, with 8 bases between. CDR3 nucleotide sequence: TGTGCCAGCAGGAGTCTAGCCTACAATGAGCAGTTCTTC. Protein: CASRSLAYNEQFF.

The CDR3: CASTSSGISTDTQYF. CDR3 DNA: TGTGCCAGCACCAGTAGCGGGATAAGCACAGATACGCAGTATTTT. V gene TRBV6-5 combines with J gene TRBJ2-3; TRBD2 agrees at 8 bases. The CDR3 is made up of 15 amino acids. Germline CDR1 and CDR2: MNHEY and SVGAGI. V was clipped by 7 bases and J by 0 bases; unmatched bases: 6.

This clone was recorded once. V and J are TRBV15 and TRBJ2-2, with 9 bases fitting TRBD1. Germline-derived CDR1 and CDR2 are LNHNV and YYDKDF (reference sequence). V shed 3 bases and J 9 bases; nucleotides not matched to a gene: 5. This CDR3 is 14 amino acids long. The CDR3, as DNA: TGTGCCACCAGCAGGGAAGGACAGGGGAGGGAGCTGTTTTTT. Its protein product is CATSREGQGRELFF.

The V gene is TRBV30, the J gene TRBJ2-2; D is perhaps TRBD1 (5 bases). From germline, CDR1 is GTSNPN and CDR2 SVGIG (reference sequence). The CDR3 is made up of 15 amino acids. Trimming shortened V by 0 bases and J by 4 bases, and 12 bases separated the two germline ends. CDR3 residues: CAWSVRGVGTGELFF. CDR3 nucleotide sequence: TGTGCCTGGAGTGTAAGGGGCGTCGGCACCGGGGAGCTGTTTTTT.

The gene calls are TRBV29-1 and TRBJ2-2, with TRBD1 matching over 10 bases. This CDR3 is 14 amino acids long. Germline loops: CDR1 SQVTM, CDR2 ANQGSEA. The V gene end was trimmed by 7 bases and the J gene end by 1 base; junction bases not matched to a gene: 3. The CDR3 DNA is TGCAGCGCGGGGGACAGGGGGAACACCGGGGAGCTGTTTTTT. This gives the protein CSAGDRGNTGELFF.

The genes are TRBV6-2 or TRBV6-3 and TRBJ1-1; D remains ambiguous. Between the trimmed V and J ends, which lost 4 bases and 1 base, there was a span of 7 bases. The germline gives CDR1 MNHEY, CDR2 SVGEGT. The CDR3 runs to 13 residues. The CDR3 DNA follows: TGTGCCAGCAGTTCGACAAAGAACACTGAAGCTTTCTTT. Protein sequence: CASSSTKNTEAFF.

V usage is TRBV24-1 and J usage is TRBJ1-2, with D possibly TRBD1 on 5 matching bases. Germline values: CDR1 KGHDR, CDR2 SFDVKD. This CDR3 is built from 14 residues. Trimming took 4 bases from V and 4 from J, leaving 12 bases between them. The DNA of the CDR3 is TGTGCCACCAGTGAGTCCGGGACTGCCTATGGCTACACCTTC. Protein product: CATSESGTAYGYTF.

The CDR3 loop is CASGGANTKNTDTQYF. The DNA for the CDR3 is TGTGCCAGCGGCGGCGCCAACACCAAGAACACAGATACGCAGTATTTT. The chain carries TRBV3-1 (or the pseudogene TRBV3-2) and TRBJ2-3, with D uncertain. Germline loops: CDR1 LGHDT, CDR2 YNNKEL (reference sequence). The CDR3 is 16 residues long. V was pared by 8 bases and J by 2 bases, with 20 bases between.

This rearrangement joins TRBV7-8 to TRBJ1-2; 8 bases map to TRBD1. The ends lost 6 bases at V and 6 bases at J; junction bases unmatched: 6. CDR1 is SGHVS and CDR2 is FQNEAQ in the germline V gene. The CDR3 totals 13 residues. The CDR3 DNA is TGTGCCAGCAGTTCGGACAGGGAGGATGGCTACACCTTC. This sequence encodes CASSSDREDGYTF.

This clone was detected ten times or more. This sequence joins TRBV2 and TRBJ1-5; 8 bases map to TRBD1. With V trimmed by 5 bases and J by 3 bases, 6 bases remained unmatched. This CDR3 region has 15 residues. Germline CDR1 is SNHLY and CDR2 is FYNNEI. The DNA for the CDR3 is TGTGCCAGCAGTTATGACAGGGGTCCCAATCAGCCCCAGCATTTT. This sequence encodes CASSYDRGPNQPQHF.

J is TRBJ2-2 and V is TRBV2; 8 nucleotides line up with TRBD2. CDR3 length: 17 amino acids. The V and J ends lost 1 base and 1 base, in that order; junction bases with no gene match: 5. Germline V gene lookup returns CDR1 SNHLY and CDR2 FYNNEI. CDR3 sequence reads: CASSEVSSGGNTGELFF. CDR3 nucleotide sequence: TGTGCCAGCAGTGAAGTCTCAAGCGGGGGGAACACCGGGGAGCTGTTTTTT.

This chain uses TRBV3-1 (or the pseudogene TRBV3-2) with TRBJ1-2; 7 nucleotides align to TRBD1. The CDR3 is made up of 14 amino acids. J gave up 5 bases and V 7 bases, and 10 bases lay outside the gene matches. Per germline, CDR1 LGHDT and CDR2 YNNKEL (reference sequence). In DNA, the CDR3 is TGTGCCAGCACCTCGACGACAGGGAGATATGGCTACACCTTC. It translates to CASTSTTGRYGYTF.

This chain links TRBV11-2 with TRBJ1-1; 9 nucleotides match TRBD1. The CDR3 length is 16 residues. Trimming at V came to 3 bases and at J to 1 base, leaving 6 bases not matched to a gene. Germline V gives CDR1 SGHAT, CDR2 FQNNGV. The CDR3: CASSFPPGQGNTEAFF. The CDR3 bases are TGTGCCAGCAGCTTCCCTCCGGGACAGGGGAACACTGAAGCTTTCTTT.

This clone has more than one count but fewer than ten. V gene TRBV14 combines with J gene TRBJ1-2, with a tentative D call TRBD1 (5 bases). The CDR3 contains 13 residues. Trimming stripped 4 bases from V and 4 bases from J, with 10 bases between. Germline V gives CDR1 SGHDN, CDR2 FVKESK. The CDR3 loop reads CASSLDTSYGYTF. CDR3 bases: TGTGCCAGCAGCCTGGACACATCCTATGGCTACACCTTC.

Only a few counts were recorded for this clone. The chain carries TRBV9 and TRBJ2-3, with 9 bases fitting TRBD2. The CDR3 is 15 amino acids. The junction had 5 bases not matched to a gene; V was cut back by 0 bases and J by 6 bases. Germline V lookup: CDR1 SGDLS, CDR2 YYNGEE. Here the CDR3 reads CASSVVGLAADTQYF. The CDR3, as DNA: TGTGCCAGCAGCGTAGTGGGACTAGCTGCGGATACGCAGTATTTT.

This clone was observed a handful of times. This chain joins TRBV30 and TRBJ1-2, with 9 bases aligning to TRBD1. CDR1 and CDR2 (germline): GTSNPN, SVGIG (reference sequence). After removal of 2 bases from V and 4 bases from J, the junction contained 5 bases not matched to a gene. The CDR3 covers 14 residues. The CDR3 reads CAWSYRGRIYGYTF. DNA of the CDR3: TGTGCCTGGAGTTACAGGGGGCGCATCTATGGCTACACCTTC.

V and J are TRBV6-5 and TRBJ1-6; a possible D gene is TRBD1 (5 bases). There are 14 residues in the CDR3. Looked up from germline, CDR1 is MNHEY and CDR2 is SVGAGI. V was clipped by 6 bases and J by 5 bases, with 11 bases between them. Here the CDR3 reads CASRSGRDNSPLHF. The CDR3 coding sequence is TGTGCCAGCAGATCAGGGCGCGATAATTCACCCCTCCACTTT.

V gene TRBV28 combines with J gene TRBJ2-1; unclear D gene. CDR1 is MDHEN, CDR2 SYDVKM, per germline. This CDR3 comprises 12 residues. V lost 3 bases to trimming and J lost 6 bases, with 6 bases between them. In DNA form, the CDR3 reads TGTGCCAGCAGTTTGGCCGCCAATGAGCAGTTCTTC. Its translation is CASSLAANEQFF.

The V gene is TRBV5-5, the J gene TRBJ2-5, with D perhaps matching TRBD1 (6 bases). Trimming cost V 4 bases and J 6 bases, with 16 bases left between them. The CDR3 is made up of 14 amino acids. Looked up from germline, CDR1 is SGHKS and CDR2 is YYEKEE (reference sequence). The DNA of the CDR3 is TGTGCCAGCAGCGGGGTTGGGGGCAGCCAGACCCAGTACTTC. This encodes CASSGVGGSQTQYF. The whole variable domain, filled in from reference TRBV5-5 and TRBJ2-5, reads DAGVTQSPTHLIKTRGQQVTLRCSPISGHKSVSWYQQVLGQGPQFIFQYYEKEERGRGNFPDRFSARQFPNYSSELNVNALLLGDSALYLCASSGVGGSQTQYFGPGTRLLVL.

V is TRBV10-3 and J is TRBJ2-1, with 8 bases lining up with TRBD2. The length of the CDR3 is 15 residues. CDR1 and CDR2 (germline): ENHRY, SYGVKD. J was trimmed by 2 bases and V by 5 bases; bases with no gene match: 5. For the CDR3, the DNA is TGTGCCATCAGTCCGCCGGGACTAGCCTACAATGAGCAGTTCTTC. Its translation: CAISPPGLAYNEQFF.

The rearrangement joins TRBV30 to TRBJ1-2, with 7 bases identical to TRBD1. Germline V gene sequence: CDR1 GTSNPN, CDR2 SVGIG (reference sequence). This CDR3 contains 12 residues. The V and J ends lost 3 bases and 3 bases, in that order; junction bases with no gene match: 1. The CDR3 bases are TGTGCCTGGAGGGGACAGTACTATGGCTACACCTTC. Amino acid sequence: CAWRGQYYGYTF.

This clone has only one observation. The gene calls are TRBV7-3 and TRBJ2-1, with D maybe TRBD1 (5 bases). CDR1 SGHTA and CDR2 FQGTGA come from the germline V gene. Trimming took 1 base from V and 7 from J, leaving 11 bases between them. The CDR3 has 14 residues. CDR3 nucleotides: TGTGCCAGCAGCTTAAACCCAGGGATGAATGAGCAGTTCTTC. It yields the protein CASSLNPGMNEQFF.